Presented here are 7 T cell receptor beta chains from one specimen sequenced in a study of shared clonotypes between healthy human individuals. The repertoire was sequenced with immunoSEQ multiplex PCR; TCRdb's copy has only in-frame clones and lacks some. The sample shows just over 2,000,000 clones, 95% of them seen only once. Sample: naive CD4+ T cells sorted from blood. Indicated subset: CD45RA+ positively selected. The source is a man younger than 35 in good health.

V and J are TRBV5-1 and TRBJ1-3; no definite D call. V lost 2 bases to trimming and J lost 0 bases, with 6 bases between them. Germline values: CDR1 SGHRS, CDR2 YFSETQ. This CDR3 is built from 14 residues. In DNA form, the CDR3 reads TGCGCCAGCAGCTTAACTTCCTCTGGAAACACCATATATTTT. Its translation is CASSLTSSGNTIYF.

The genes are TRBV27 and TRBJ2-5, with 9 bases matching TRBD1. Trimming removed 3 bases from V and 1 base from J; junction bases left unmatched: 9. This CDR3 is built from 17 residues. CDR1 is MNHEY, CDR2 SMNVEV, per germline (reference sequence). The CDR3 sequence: CASSLGGQGPSQETQYF. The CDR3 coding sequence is TGTGCCAGCAGTTTGGGTGGACAGGGGCCCTCCCAAGAGACCCAGTACTTC.

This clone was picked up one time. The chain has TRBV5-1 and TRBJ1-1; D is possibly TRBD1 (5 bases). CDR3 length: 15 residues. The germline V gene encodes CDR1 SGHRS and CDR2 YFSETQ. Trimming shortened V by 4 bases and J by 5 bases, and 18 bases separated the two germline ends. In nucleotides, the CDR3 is TGCGCCAGCAGCCGGGAGGGGACCGTGGGTACTGAAGCTTTCTTT. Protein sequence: CASSREGTVGTEAFF.

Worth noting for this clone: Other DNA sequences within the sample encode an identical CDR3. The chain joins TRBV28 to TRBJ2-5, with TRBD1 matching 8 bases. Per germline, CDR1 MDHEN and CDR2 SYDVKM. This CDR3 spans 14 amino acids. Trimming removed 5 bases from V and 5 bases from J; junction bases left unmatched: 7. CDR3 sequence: CASSPGTGRETQYF. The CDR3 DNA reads TGTGCCAGCAGTCCAGGGACAGGTCGGGAGACCCAGTACTTC. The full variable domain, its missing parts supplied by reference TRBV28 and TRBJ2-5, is DVKVTQSSRYLVKRTGEKVFLECVQDMDHENMFWYRQDPGLGLRLIYFSYDVKMKEKGDIPEGYSVSREKKERFSLILESASTNQTSMYLCASSPGTGRETQYFGPGTRLLVL.

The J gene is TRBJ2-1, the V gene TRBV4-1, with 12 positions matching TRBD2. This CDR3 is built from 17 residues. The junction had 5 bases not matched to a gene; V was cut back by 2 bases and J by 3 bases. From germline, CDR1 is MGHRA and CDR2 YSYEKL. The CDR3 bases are TGCGCCAGCAGCCAATGGACTAGCGGGACGAGCTACAATGAGCAGTTCTTC. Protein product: CASSQWTSGTSYNEQFF.

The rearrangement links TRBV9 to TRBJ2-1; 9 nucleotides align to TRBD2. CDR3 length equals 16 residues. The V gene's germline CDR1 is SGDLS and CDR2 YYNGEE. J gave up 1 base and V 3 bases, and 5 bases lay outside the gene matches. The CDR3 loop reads CASSANLAGSYNEQFF. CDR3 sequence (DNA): TGTGCCAGCAGCGCCAACCTAGCGGGGTCCTACAATGAGCAGTTCTTC.

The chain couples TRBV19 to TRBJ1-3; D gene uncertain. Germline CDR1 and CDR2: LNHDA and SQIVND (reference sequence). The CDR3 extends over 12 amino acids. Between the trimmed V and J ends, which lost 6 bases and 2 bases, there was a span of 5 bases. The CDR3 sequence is CASSGPGNTIYF. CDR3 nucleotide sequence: TGTGCCAGTAGCGGACCTGGAAACACCATATATTTT.